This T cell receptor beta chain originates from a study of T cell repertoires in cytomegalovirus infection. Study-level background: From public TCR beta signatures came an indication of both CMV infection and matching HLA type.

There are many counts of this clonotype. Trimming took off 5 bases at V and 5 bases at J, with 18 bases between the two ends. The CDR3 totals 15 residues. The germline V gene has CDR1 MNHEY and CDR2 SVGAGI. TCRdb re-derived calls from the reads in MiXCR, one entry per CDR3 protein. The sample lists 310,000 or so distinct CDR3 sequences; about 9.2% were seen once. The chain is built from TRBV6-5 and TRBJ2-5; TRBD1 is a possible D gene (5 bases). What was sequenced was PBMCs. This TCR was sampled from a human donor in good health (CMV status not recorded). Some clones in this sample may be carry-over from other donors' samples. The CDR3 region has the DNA TGTGCCAGCAGTGATTCCCAGGGTGCTGAGGAGACCCAGTACTTC. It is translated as CASSDSQGAEETQYF.